These 11 T cell receptor beta chains were sequenced from one sample in a study of T cell responses to AZD1222 COVID-19 vaccine. The data were produced by immunoSEQ multiplex PCR, yet TCRdb's version contains in-frame clones alone and is incomplete. The sample records about 170,000 clones, approximately 95% being singletons. The input for sequencing was peripheral blood, taken on day 0 of AZD1222 vaccination. The receptor source for this set is an adult in good health.

The gene calls are TRBV6-1 and TRBJ2-5, with D possibly TRBD2 on 5 matching bases. V was trimmed by 6 bases and J by 3 bases, leaving 11 bases between them. There are 13 residues in the CDR3. Germline assignment: CDR1 MNHNS and CDR2 SASEGT. CDR3 protein: CASRGRDEETQYF. CDR3 nucleotides: TGTGCCAGCAGGGGGAGAGATGAAGAGACCCAGTACTTC.

V usage is TRBV24-1 and J usage is TRBJ1-4; D gene unclear. This CDR3 has 12 residues. V lost 1 base and J 11 bases, leaving 7 bases between the germline ends. From germline, CDR1 is KGHDR and CDR2 SFDVKD. The CDR3 reads CATSDFSGKLFF. CDR3 coding DNA: TGTGCCACCAGTGATTTTTCTGGGAAACTGTTTTTT.

The chain recombines TRBV10-2 with TRBJ2-2; maybe TRBD2 (5 bases). V was clipped by 6 bases and J by 8 bases, with 13 bases between them. The CDR3 consists of 13 residues. The germline V gene has CDR1 WSHSY and CDR2 SAAADI. The CDR3 nucleotides read TGCGCCAGCAGCCGGGGATCATTAGGGGAGCTGTTTTTT. Translated, it gives CASSRGSLGELFF.

This clone was counted only a few times. The V gene is TRBV19, the J gene TRBJ2-7; possible D gene TRBD2, 6 bases. The CDR3 sequence is 17 residues long. Germline-derived CDR1 and CDR2 are LNHDA and SQIVND (reference sequence). Trimming removed 5 bases at V and 3 bases at J, with 23 bases between. The CDR3 DNA reads TGTGCCAGTAGTTCGCAATACCCAGGAGGGATTGTCTACGAGCAGTACTTC. This sequence encodes CASSSQYPGGIVYEQYF.

The rearrangement joins TRBV11-2 to TRBJ2-5; D ambiguous. The CDR3 is made up of 13 amino acids. The germline gives CDR1 SGHAT, CDR2 FQNNGV. The germline V and J ends were trimmed by 3 bases and 0 bases, with 5 bases remaining between them. CDR3 residues: CASSFSDQETQYF. The CDR3 DNA reads TGTGCCAGCAGCTTTTCTGACCAAGAGACCCAGTACTTC.

The chain combines TRBV3-1 (or the pseudogene TRBV3-2) with TRBJ1-2; no firm D call. From germline, CDR1 is LGHDT and CDR2 YNNKEL (reference sequence). V was clipped by 4 bases and J by 5 bases, with 23 bases between them. This CDR3 spans 17 amino acids. The CDR3 loop is CASSRKDAGGRFYGYTF. The CDR3 DNA reads TGTGCCAGCAGCCGGAAGGACGCTGGCGGCAGGTTTTATGGCTACACCTTC.

The chain is built from TRBV3-1 (or the pseudogene TRBV3-2) and TRBJ1-2; no reliable D call. Germline-derived CDR1 and CDR2 are LGHDT and YNNKEL (reference sequence). The CDR3 is made up of 16 amino acids. The V end lost 1 base, the J end lost 8 bases, and 20 bases lay between the germline ends. The CDR3 DNA reads as TGTGCCAGCAGCCAAGTTATTGCGGCGGCGAGTGGGGGCTACACCTTC. It translates to CASSQVIAAASGGYTF.

The V call is TRBV19, the J call TRBJ1-1; D remains ambiguous. Germline assignment: CDR1 LNHDA and CDR2 SQIVND (reference sequence). The CDR3 is 15 residues long. The V gene lost 0 bases and the J gene lost 1 base, with 9 bases spanning the gap. CDR3 coding DNA: TGTGCCAGTAGTATAGATCGTGCACCGAACACTGAAGCTTTCTTT. Protein: CASSIDRAPNTEAFF.

This chain uses TRBV10-2 with TRBJ1-1, with D unclear. Germline V gene sequence: CDR1 WSHSY, CDR2 SAAADI. CDR3 length: 15 amino acids. Trimming removed 0 bases at V and 1 base at J, with 9 bases between. CDR3 amino acids: CASSESVLSNTEAFF. For the CDR3, the DNA is TGCGCCAGCAGTGAGTCGGTCCTTTCGAACACTGAAGCTTTCTTT.

The genes are TRBV5-1 and TRBJ2-1; D is perhaps TRBD1 or TRBD2 (5 bases each). Germline loops: CDR1 SGHRS, CDR2 YFSETQ. The CDR3 is 16 amino acids. V dropped 3 bases and J dropped 8 bases, with 21 bases sitting between them. In nucleotides, the CDR3 is TGCGCCAGCAGCTACCCCTCCGGGACCCCGGGCCATGAGCAGTTCTTC. It encodes CASSYPSGTPGHEQFF.

About this clone itself: One end of the junction is discordant with germline, which a read error may explain. J is TRBJ1-1 and V is TRBV15; a weak D match, TRBD1 (6 bases). Germline CDR1 and CDR2: LNHNV and YYDKDF (reference sequence). The CDR3 has 11 amino acids. CDR3: CATSGTTGQAF. In DNA form, the CDR3 reads TGTGCCACCAGCGGGACGACAGGCCAAGCTTTT.